The 3 T cell receptor beta chains below all came from one sample that was sequenced in a study of technical replicates of blood from a handful of donors. Clones were read by immunoSEQ multiplex PCR, and TCRdb kept only the in-frame ones, dropping some. This table has 51,000 or so clones, roughly 90% appearing once. Material for sequencing was PBMCs. These receptors were collected from a human donor in good health. Some clones in this sample may be carry-over from other donors' samples.

The V and J genes are TRBV7-9 and TRBJ2-7, with 7 bases aligning to TRBD2. Germline V lookup: CDR1 SEHNR, CDR2 FQNEAQ (reference sequence). The trim removed 6 bases at V and 2 bases at J, leaving 7 bases unmatched. The CDR3 extends over 14 amino acids. The CDR3 DNA sequence: TGTGCCAGCAGGTCGAGAGCGGGGACCTACGAGCAGTACTTC. The encoded protein is CASRSRAGTYEQYF.

The chain is built from TRBV9 and TRBJ2-3; 9 nucleotides align to TRBD2. After removal of 0 bases from V and 6 bases from J, the junction contained 11 bases not matched to a gene. The CDR3 runs to 17 residues. Germline V gives CDR1 SGDLS, CDR2 YYNGEE. CDR3 nucleotides: TGTGCCAGCAGCGTAGCTACGACTAGCGGTTCGGGGGATACGCAGTATTTT. It encodes CASSVATTSGSGDTQYF.

V gene TRBV6-4 combines with J gene TRBJ2-4; D gene unclear. V lost 4 bases to trimming and J lost 10 bases, with 11 bases between them. The CDR3 spans 12 residues. Germline V CDR1 and CDR2: MRHNA, SNTAGT. Written as DNA, the CDR3 is TGTGCCAGCAGTGTGTGGTCTAGAATTCAGTACTTC. Its protein product is CASSVWSRIQYF.